The clone carrying this TCR beta chain was found a few times. The antigen is undetermined. Libraries were prepared by immunoSEQ multiplex PCR; TCRdb keeps only in-frame clonotypes and omits some of them. The table has 20,000 or so clones, under 90% seen once; the top ten hold approximately 31%. Per germline, CDR1 LGHNA and CDR2 YSLEER. The CDR3 contains 17 residues. Trimming took 0 bases from V and 0 from J, leaving 9 bases between them. The data were obtained in a study of EBV T-cell therapy then PD-1 blockade in nasopharyngeal carcinoma. Time point: 266 days after commencement of treatment, after nivolumab therapy. Treatment noted: AdE1-LMPpoly-expanded autologous EBV-specific T-cell therapy followed by anti-PD-1 nivolumab.

The sample here was CD8+ T cells from blood, taken at day 266 from a patient whose treatment included autologous EBV-specific T cells and nivolumab. The chain employs TRBV4-3 and TRBJ2-6; D is unclear. The receptor's source is a man aged 35 to 55 with nasopharyngeal carcinoma. The CDR3 bases are TGCGCCAGCAGCCAAGACAGTAGTATCTCTGGGGCCAACGTCCTGACTTTC. Translating it yields CASSQDSSISGANVLTF.